Listed here are 6 T cell receptor beta chains from one sample, sequenced in a study of blood T cell repertoires in COVID-19. The assay was immunoSEQ multiplex PCR, and TCRdb's table has in-frame clones only and misses some. The repertoire consists of fewer than 350,000 clones, with approximately 90% occurring once and the leading ten covering around 6.8%. The sequencing sample was made of peripheral blood. Receptor source: a woman aged 25-40 years with COVID-19, enrolled during active disease.

This clone was seen a few times. This rearrangement joins TRBV5-1 to TRBJ1-2, with 7 bases aligning to TRBD1. The germline V gene encodes CDR1 SGHRS and CDR2 YFSETQ. The CDR3 runs to 13 residues. The J segment lost 4 bases and the V segment lost 4 bases, leaving 4 bases of the junction unmatched. The chain's CDR3 is CASSKSGGYGYTF. In DNA form, the CDR3 reads TGCGCCAGCAGCAAATCAGGGGGCTATGGCTACACCTTC. Supplemented by reference TRBV5-1 and TRBJ1-2, the full variable domain reads KAGVTQTPRYLIKTRGQQVTLSCSPISGHRSVSWYQQTPGQGLQFLFEYFSETQRNKGNFPGRFSGRQFSNSRSEMNVSTLELGDSALYLCASSKSGGYGYTFGSGTRLTVV.

The chain has TRBV5-6 and TRBJ1-5; D is ambiguous. The germline V and J ends were trimmed by 0 bases and 3 bases, with 13 bases remaining between them. The V gene's germline CDR1 is SGHDT and CDR2 YYEEEE. This CDR3 comprises 16 residues. In DNA, the CDR3 is TGTGCCAGCAGCTTGGATGCGTCGGGGTCCAATCAGCCCCAGCATTTT. This gives the protein CASSLDASGSNQPQHF. Together with reference TRBV5-6 and TRBJ1-5, the CDR3 gives the full variable domain: DAGVTQSPTHLIKTRGQQVTLRCSPKSGHDTVSWYQQALGQGPQFIFQYYEEEERQRGNFPDRFSGHQFPNYSSELNVNALLLGDSALYLCASSLDASGSNQPQHFGDGTRLSIL.

This clone appeared a single time. V gene TRBV2 combines with J gene TRBJ2-7; tentatively, D is TRBD1 (6 bases). The CDR3 has 11 residues. Germline values: CDR1 SNHLY, CDR2 FYNNEI. V was cut by 7 bases and J by 6 bases, with 10 bases left in between. This CDR3 reads CASTGDLEQYF. CDR3 DNA: TGTGCCAGCACAGGGGACCTCGAGCAGTACTTC.

The V and J genes are TRBV28 and TRBJ1-1; 8 nucleotides match TRBD1. The V gene's germline CDR1 is MDHEN and CDR2 SYDVKM. V lost 5 bases to trimming and J lost 2 bases; unmatched junction nucleotides: 13. The CDR3 sequence is 17 residues long. CDR3 in amino acids: CASSTPGGALVNTEAFF. Written as DNA, the CDR3 is TGTGCCAGCAGTACCCCAGGGGGCGCCTTAGTTAACACTGAAGCTTTCTTT. Variable domain in full (rest from reference TRBV28 and TRBJ1-1): DVKVTQSSRYLVKRTGEKVFLECVQDMDHENMFWYRQDPGLGLRLIYFSYDVKMKEKGDIPEGYSVSREKKERFSLILESASTNQTSMYLCASSTPGGALVNTEAFFGQGTRLTVV.

The chain carries TRBV18 and TRBJ2-2, with 10 nucleotides matching TRBD2. The V gene's germline CDR1 is KGHSH and CDR2 LQKENI. The CDR3 is 17 amino acids. The junction had 11 bases not matched to a gene; V was cut back by 6 bases and J by 4 bases. CDR3 nucleotides: TGTGCCAGCTCGGGCTTCGAGCGGGAGGGCCCCACCGGGGAGCTGTTTTTT. Translation: CASSGFEREGPTGELFF.

The rearrangement joins TRBV6-2 or TRBV6-3 to TRBJ2-7, with D tentatively TRBD2 (6 bases). This CDR3 has 13 amino acids. Trimming cost V 5 bases and J 12 bases, with 20 bases left between them. CDR1 MNHEY and CDR2 SVGEGT come from the germline V gene. The CDR3 coding sequence is TGTGCCAGCAGTCCCTTCTTAGCGGAAGCCCCGTACTTC. The encoded protein is CASSPFLAEAPYF.